This T cell receptor (beta chain) appears in the sequencing data of a study of blood T cell repertoires in COVID-19. Study context: Whether acute or convalescent, the COVID-19 samples came from the United States, Italy and Spain. The analysed material was cDNA or gDNA that came from T cells, B-cell-depleted T cells, or PBMCs.

Per the study methods: Quantification of nucleated cells was approximated via reference gene primer amplification. Using immunoSEQ multiplex PCR, the repertoire was profiled, and TCRdb retains in-frame clones only, with some absent. That table is the source of V, J and clone size, and D and trimming were worked out from the DNA. In the table there are some 50,000 clones, more than 75% of which are singletons. This clonotype originated in a human donor in a cohort sampled during active COVID-19. The sequenced sample consisted of peripheral blood.

The chain's CDR3 is CASSDGQGDYGYTF. The CDR3, as DNA: TGTGCCAGCAGTGACGGACAGGGCGACTATGGCTACACCTTC. The chain couples TRBV2 to TRBJ1-2; TRBD1 aligns across 8 bases. CDR1 is SNHLY and CDR2 is FYNNEI in the germline V gene. CDR3 size: 14 residues. V shed 3 bases, J shed 3 bases, and the junction held 3 bases outside the gene matches.